In its sample, the clone carrying this T cell receptor beta chain was seen a few times. Its antigen is as yet unknown. This entry belongs to a study of T cells in Graves' hyperthyroidism and ophthalmopathy. About the study: It was at initial diagnosis, before any treatment, that peripheral blood was collected.

Each ophthalmopathy patient scored at least 3 on the Clinical Activity Score and at least 4 on NOSPECS grade, with duration under 3 months. Clinicians diagnosed patients from clinical symptoms, serum thyroxine and TRAb, thyroid ultrasound and orbital computed tomography. RNA transcripts yielded amplified TCR beta CDR3 regions. When the TCR CDR3 underwent first-round RT-PCR, the HTBI primer set was used. MiXCR, run by TCRdb on the multiplex PCR reads, gives a single entry per CDR3 protein. The repertoire includes hundreds of thousands of distinct CDR3 sequences, around 21% of them detected once, and approximately 30% sits in the top ten. Trimming removed 0 bases from V and 7 bases from J; junction bases left unmatched: 10. This CDR3 spans 17 amino acids. Per the germline V gene, CDR1 is SGDLS and CDR2 is YYNGEE. Study results and caveats: Peripheral blood also featured most of the thyroid clonotypes expanded above 0.001.

The sequenced sample was blood. The chain joins TRBV9 to TRBJ2-2, with 9 bases lining up with TRBD2. This receptor was obtained from a man between 25 and 39 years old with Graves' ophthalmopathy. CDR3 in DNA: TGTGCCAGCAGCGTAGACCGGGCGGGAGGGCATGTCGGGGAGCTGTTTTTT. The encoded protein is CASSVDRAGGHVGELFF.